The following is a T cell receptor beta chain sequence with its context. Its specificity is not known. Libraries were prepared by immunoSEQ multiplex PCR; TCRdb keeps only in-frame clonotypes and omits some of them. The repertoire holds about 53,000 clones, with about 86% as singletons. The source of the sample is a study of a mutant IDH1 vaccine in newly diagnosed glioma. Study background: Either 4-6 weeks after radiotherapy alone or alongside temozolomide, vaccination was begun. Receipt of radiotherapy, temozolomide, or both preceded the study, and most received both. Overall study findings and caveats: Evidence of vaccine-induced immune responses was documented in nearly 95% of patients.

This CDR3 comprises 14 residues. The germline V and J ends were trimmed by 6 bases and 2 bases, with 14 bases remaining between them. Germline CDR1 and CDR2: SEHNR and FQNEAQ (reference sequence). The time point was: week 5, during vaccination. Topical imiquimod was applied with each vaccine dose, which held 300 ug of mutant IDH1 20-mer peptide. This specimen consisted of PBMCs, obtained from a glioma patient whose treatment included an IDH1 peptide vaccine. The clonotype comes from a woman between 45 and 65 years old with glioma. This chain links TRBV7-9 with TRBJ2-7; either TRBD1 or TRBD2 may fit D (5 bases each). This CDR3 reads CASRDTGFPYEQYF. The CDR3 nucleotides are TGTGCCAGCAGGGACACGGGGTTTCCCTACGAGCAGTACTTC.